Each of the 11 T cell receptor beta chains below was sequenced from the same sample in a study of early T cells in non-severe SARS-CoV-2 infection. TCRdb analysed the 5' RACE reads with MiXCR anew, one entry per CDR3 protein. Here the sample spans more than 65,000 distinct CDR3 sequences, about 14% being singletons. Specimen: whole blood, collected at baseline. These receptors were collected from an adult who was a healthcare worker with PCR-confirmed SARS-CoV-2 infection or an uninfected control (not recorded which).

The chain joins TRBV20-1 to TRBJ2-3; TRBD2 might be the D (6 bases). Deletions cut 5 bases from V and 1 base from J, with 10 bases between. The CDR3 is 13 amino acids. CDR1 is DFQATT, CDR2 SNEGSKA, per germline (reference sequence). The CDR3 spells CSAPQRGTDTQYF. The CDR3 DNA reads as TGCAGTGCTCCTCAGCGGGGCACAGATACGCAGTATTTT.

The chain links TRBV7-2 to TRBJ2-7, with a weak D call TRBD2 (6 bases). V was pared by 1 base and J by 2 bases, with 9 bases between. In germline, CDR1 is SGHTA, CDR2 FQGNSA. This CDR3 has 14 amino acids. In DNA form, the CDR3 reads TGTGCCAGCAGCTTAGGCCGGGGGACCTACGAGCAGTACTTC. It is translated as CASSLGRGTYEQYF.

This clonotype has just a few counts. This chain links TRBV29-1 with TRBJ2-7, with TRBD2 identical over 13 bases. Losses at the gene ends were 7 bases for V and 4 bases for J; bases not matched to a gene: 7. CDR1 is SQVTM, CDR2 ANQGSEA, per germline. CDR3 size: 14 residues. The CDR3 region has the DNA TGCAGCGCCGCGACTAGCGGGAGGAGGTACGAGCAGTACTTC. As protein: CSAATSGRRYEQYF.

CDR3 bases: TGTGCCAGCAGTTCCAGGGTGGGCTTAGTAGGTGAGCAGTTCTTC. It yields the protein CASSSRVGLVGEQFF. The chain carries TRBV6-6 and TRBJ2-1; perhaps TRBD1 as D (5 bases). V lost 4 bases, J lost 9 bases, and 19 bases lay in between. Germline V gene sequence: CDR1 MNHNY, CDR2 SVGAGI (reference sequence). The CDR3 is made up of 15 amino acids.

This clonotype came up many times. The J gene is TRBJ1-1, the V gene TRBV4-2; 7 bases fit TRBD1. V trimming: 3 bases; J trimming: 2 bases; junction bases outside the gene matches: 6. The CDR3 loop spans 15 amino acids. The germline V gene has CDR1 LGHNA and CDR2 YNFKEQ. The CDR3 region is CASSQPGQLNTEAFF. The CDR3 bases are TGTGCCAGCAGCCAGCCGGGACAGCTAAACACTGAAGCTTTCTTT.

This clonotype was observed many times. CDR3 DNA: TGCAGCGTTGGTGGCGGGACTCCTAATGAAAAACTGTTTTTT. This gives the protein CSVGGGTPNEKLFF. The V and J genes are TRBV29-1 and TRBJ1-4; tentative D call: TRBD1 (5 bases). The ends were cut back, 4 bases at V and 3 bases at J, with 12 bases in the middle. The length of the CDR3 is 14 residues. The germline V gene has CDR1 SQVTM and CDR2 ANQGSEA.

This clonotype was recorded a few times. This chain uses TRBV28 with TRBJ1-1, with unresolved D. The CDR3 sequence is 13 residues long. The ends were cut back, 2 bases at V and 7 bases at J, with 11 bases in the middle. Looked up from germline, CDR1 is MDHEN and CDR2 is SYDVKM. The CDR3 spells CASSLQEQNEAFF. CDR3 DNA: TGTGCCAGCAGTTTACAGGAGCAAAATGAAGCTTTCTTT.

The sample holds many counts of this clonotype. An end of the junction does not agree with germline; a read error may underlie this. The chain is built from TRBV7-9 and TRBJ2-1; 9 bases match TRBD2. The CDR3 is made up of 12 amino acids. Germline CDR1 and CDR2: SEHNR and FQNEAQ (reference sequence). CDR3 in amino acids: CASSLAGPEQFF. Here the CDR3 DNA reads TGTGCCAGCAGCCTAGCGGGACCTGAGCAGTTCTTC.

This clonotype was seen more than once but under ten times. The rearrangement joins TRBV11-3 to TRBJ2-3, with D perhaps TRBD1 (6 bases). Germline values: CDR1 SGHNT, CDR2 YENEEA. The CDR3 consists of 15 residues. Trimming shortened V by 5 bases and J by 4 bases, and 16 bases separated the two germline ends. The CDR3 coding sequence is TGTGCCAGCAGCGTAGGGACAAGACAGTCAGATACGCAGTATTTT. Its translation is CASSVGTRQSDTQYF.

The chain links TRBV24-1 to TRBJ2-5, with 12 bases matching TRBD2. V shed 4 bases and J 4 bases; nucleotides not matched to a gene: 3. The CDR3 is 15 amino acids. CDR1 is KGHDR and CDR2 is SFDVKD in the germline V gene. The CDR3 nucleotides read TGTGCCACCAGTGACTCGGGACTAGCGGGAGAGACCCAGTACTTC. Protein: CATSDSGLAGETQYF.

This chain links TRBV6-5 with TRBJ2-3; D may be TRBD2 (6 bases). This CDR3 contains 17 residues. CDR1 and CDR2 from the germline V gene are MNHEY and SVGAGI. Trimming took 0 bases from V and 4 from J, leaving 17 bases between them. In DNA, the CDR3 is TGTGCCAGCAGTTACTCGATGCGGGGATTCGGTTCAGATACGCAGTATTTT. Translating it yields CASSYSMRGFGSDTQYF.